This TCR beta chain was recorded in a study of blood T cell repertoires in COVID-19 (dated by TCRdb to 2019 to 2021). About the investigation overall: Collaborator samples came from the United States, Italy and Spain and covered acute and convalescent phases of COVID-19. The prospective study material was composed of cDNA or gDNA derived from T cells, B-cell-depleted T cells, or PBMCs. Deeply sampled blood TCRbeta repertoires from subjects exposed to, actively infected with, or recovered from COVID-19 were included in the dataset. The repertoires were released in a freely available public database meant as a resource for research on the immune response to SARS-CoV-2. Samples were obtained from the ongoing ImmuneRACE study (first 160 participants) and from over 1,000 subjects provided by 6 global collaborators. Sample metadata almost always included a de-identified subject ID, COVID-19 status, age in years and sex. HLA class I and class II types, where available, came from metadata supplied by the sample provider rather than from assay-based typing.

Whole blood was collected in K2EDTA tubes by collaborating institutions according to the institutions' own protocols. For TCRbeta analysis, collaborators shipped samples as frozen whole blood, isolated PBMCs, or DNA extracted from either of those sample types. General conclusions and limits of the study: The quantity of clinical and demographic metadata differed by source and by participant and was supplied without curation.

The immunoSEQ Assay, a bias-controlled multiplex PCR, was used to amplify TCRbeta CDR3 regions from genomic DNA. The source study handled its data this way. The number of nucleated cells in each sample was estimated by amplification of reference gene primers within the assay. To quantify the absolute abundance of each unique TCRbeta CDR3 rearrangement, sequence reads were collapsed and filtered. For each sample, productive Simpson clonality was calculated as the square root of Simpson's diversity index across productive rearrangements. Here the immuneACCESS table is served through TCRdb, limited to in-frame sequences with V and J called. Missing clones are a known gap in these copies; in checked studies unresolved V genes cover under half, and the rest lacks a known reason. That table furnishes V, J and clone size, whereas the DNA furnished D and trimming. This sample has tens of thousands of clones in its table, and about 92% of those were observed once. The ten largest make up around 2.2% of the sample.

The V end gives up 5 bases and the J end 6 bases, leaving 11 bases in the junction not matched to a gene. The CDR3 runs 16 amino acids, cysteine and phenylalanine included. Only the CDR3 DNA stays, 48 bases, in frame from base 1. CDR1 and CDR2, looked up from the germline V gene (reference sequence), are LNHDA and SQIVND. Concerning this clone: Its antigen is not yet known. No base quality values were provided; no much bigger clone lies one nucleotide off.

The source is a man aged 50-59 years with active COVID-19. The chain employs TRBV19 and TRBJ2-2; 8 central bases correspond to TRBD1. The sequenced sample was peripheral blood. Here is the DNA: TGTGCCAGTAGTCGGCCCAGGGGGCTCGGGGCCGGGGAGCTGTTTTTT. Translation gives CASSRPRGLGAGELFF.